This is a list of T cell receptor beta chains from one sample in a study of tumor-infiltrating lymphocytes in oesophageal squamous cell carcinoma. MiXCR was run by TCRdb on the PCR reads, yielding one entry per CDR3 protein. The sample lists about 11,000 distinct CDR3 sequences, under 60% occurring once. Source material: esophageal tumor tissue. Receptors originate from a female donor with esophageal squamous cell carcinoma. CDR3s include the opening cysteine and the closing phenylalanine or tryptophan. Fields, in order: V gene, J gene, clone size, D gene, CDR3 protein, CDR3 DNA. A D gene is named only where the DNA matches it firmly. Not all rows give a size; the values are once, few, many and, for expanded clones, a class.

>TRBV7-6|TRBJ1-1|NA|NA
CASSFQSYTEAFF
TGTGCCAGCAGCTTCCAAAGCTACACTGAAGCTTTCTTT
>TRBV19|TRBJ1-1|NA|TRBD1
CASTRGQGIMNTEAFF
TGTGCCTCGACGAGGGGACAGGGGATAATGAACACTGAAGCTTTCTTT
>TRBV6-6|TRBJ2-2|NA|NA
CASSYSVGSTGGELFF
TGTGCCAGCAGTTACTCGGTCGGGAGCACGGGTGGGGAGCTGTTTTTT
>TRBV7-9|TRBJ2-3|NA|TRBD2
CASSFFRTSGREGRDTQYF
TGTGCCAGCAGCTTCTTCCGGACTAGCGGGAGGGAGGGTAGAGATACGCAGTATTTT
>TRBV12-3/TRBV12-4|TRBJ2-5|few|TRBD1
CASSFQQGEETQYF
TGTGCCAGCAGTTTTCAACAGGGGGAAGAGACCCAGTACTTC
>TRBV11-3|TRBJ2-1|once|TRBD2
CASSSQREGLNEQFF
TGTGCCAGCAGCTCGCAGCGGGAGGGGCTGAATGAGCAGTTCTTC
>TRBV7-9|TRBJ2-3|NA|TRBD2
CASSLGDSGRIGDTQYF
TGTGCCAGCAGCTTAGGAGATAGCGGGAGGATCGGAGATACGCAGTATTTT
>TRBV5-1|TRBJ2-6|NA|NA
CASNLGTGANVLTF
TGCGCCAGCAACTTGGGGACTGGGGCCAACGTCCTGACTTTC
>TRBV5-1|TRBJ2-1|NA|TRBD1
CASSPGDRVVYEQFF
TGCGCCAGCAGCCCAGGGGACAGGGTAGTTTATGAGCAGTTCTTC
>TRBV11-1|TRBJ2-7|medium-sized|NA
CASSLAGRYEQYF
TGTGCCAGCAGCTTAGCGGGCCGCTACGAGCAGTACTTC